The 18 T cell receptor beta chains in this list originate from one sample, sequenced in a study of T cell changes during pregnancy in multiple sclerosis. The assay was immunoSEQ multiplex PCR, and TCRdb's table has in-frame clones only and misses some. This table has approximately 60,000 clones, approximately 87% appearing once. Sequencing was done on a sample of peripheral blood from another person, used as feeder cells. The receptors derive from a human donor whose cells served as feeder cells for cultures in a pregnancy study.

As regards this clone: This CDR3 is also generated by other DNA sequences in the sample. The chain has TRBV20-1 and TRBJ1-2; perhaps TRBD1 as D (5 bases). Looked up from germline, CDR1 is DFQATT and CDR2 is SNEGSKA (reference sequence). The CDR3 consists of 11 residues. V was clipped by 6 bases and J by 5 bases, with 10 bases between them. The CDR3 region is CSAGDRYGYTF. CDR3 coding DNA: TGCAGTGCAGGGGACCGGTATGGCTACACCTTC.

The chain joins TRBV10-3 to TRBJ1-2, with D possibly TRBD1 on 6 matching bases. V shed 3 bases and J shed 8 bases, with 13 bases lying between them. Germline loops: CDR1 ENHRY, CDR2 SYGVKD. This CDR3 is built from 13 residues. The CDR3 DNA sequence: TGTGCCATCAGTGACATTCAGGGGCGAGGCTACACCTTC. Amino acid sequence: CAISDIQGRGYTF.

This clone was observed a single time. This chain links TRBV30 with TRBJ2-1; D is unclear. This CDR3 region has 14 residues. Germline V gene data show CDR1 as GTSNPN and CDR2 as SVGIG (reference sequence). Trimming stripped 1 base from V and 2 bases from J, with 9 bases between. The CDR3 spells CAWSAGETYNEQFF. CDR3 in DNA: TGTGCCTGGAGTGCTGGGGAAACCTACAATGAGCAGTTCTTC.

The rearrangement uses TRBV5-4 and TRBJ2-3; 11 bases align to TRBD2. V shed 4 bases and J 4 bases; nucleotides not matched to a gene: 2. The length of the CDR3 is 14 residues. Germline CDR1 reads SGHNT; CDR2 reads YYREEE (reference sequence). CDR3 DNA sequence: TGTGCCAGCAGCCTAGCGGGAGGTTCAGATACGCAGTATTTT. Translation: CASSLAGGSDTQYF.

The V and J genes are TRBV5-1 and TRBJ2-5, with D perhaps TRBD1 or TRBD2 (7 bases each). Germline V lookup: CDR1 SGHRS, CDR2 YFSETQ. The ends were cut back, 4 bases at V and 5 bases at J, with 15 bases in the middle. The length of the CDR3 is 14 residues. This CDR3 is CASSVQGGQETQYF. The CDR3 bases are TGCGCCAGCAGCGTGCAGGGGGGGCAGGAGACCCAGTACTTC.

The chain recombines TRBV5-4 with TRBJ2-3; D is uncertain. CDR1 SGHNT and CDR2 YYREEE come from the germline V gene (reference sequence). V was clipped by 4 bases and J by 5 bases, with 8 bases between them. The CDR3 consists of 12 residues. In DNA, the CDR3 is TGTGCCAGCAGCCAGCAGAAAGATACGCAGTATTTT. It codes for CASSQQKDTQYF.

The V call is TRBV19, the J call TRBJ1-2; D not resolved. Between the trimmed V and J ends, which lost 3 bases and 3 bases, there was a span of 8 bases. Germline V gene sequence: CDR1 LNHDA, CDR2 SQIVND (reference sequence). CDR3 length: 13 amino acids. The CDR3 sequence is CASSILGDYGYTF. Written as DNA, the CDR3 is TGTGCCAGTAGTATTCTAGGCGACTATGGCTACACCTTC. Full variable domain (missing parts from reference TRBV19 and TRBJ1-2): DGGITQSPKYLFRKEGQNVTLSCEQNLNHDAMYWYRQDPGQGLRLIYYSQIVNDFQKGDIAEGYSVSREKKESFPLTVTSAQKNPTAFYLCASSILGDYGYTFGSGTRLTVV.

The chain is built from TRBV7-2 and TRBJ2-2; D possibly corresponds to TRBD1 (6 bases). CDR1 and CDR2 from the germline V gene are SGHTA and FQGNSA. CDR3 size: 19 residues. The V end lost 1 base, the J end lost 0 bases, and 18 bases lay between the germline ends. The CDR3 bases are TGTGCCAGCAGCTTAGTAAAATCAGGGGTCAACGCGAACACCGGGGAGCTGTTTTTT. This sequence encodes CASSLVKSGVNANTGELFF.

The chain combines TRBV6-5 with TRBJ2-7, with D tentatively TRBD1 (6 bases). V was clipped by 3 bases and J by 0 bases, with 9 bases between them. Germline assignment: CDR1 MNHEY and CDR2 SVGAGI. This CDR3 is built from 14 residues. The CDR3 protein is CASSYQGPSYEQYF. The CDR3 nucleotides are TGTGCCAGCAGTTATCAGGGGCCCTCCTACGAGCAGTACTTC.

This clone was seen only once. The genes are TRBV6-4 and TRBJ2-5; 7 bases map to TRBD2. Germline assignment: CDR1 MRHNA and CDR2 SNTAGT. This CDR3 is 15 amino acids long. J lost 1 base, V lost 3 bases, and 5 bases had no gene match. CDR3 sequence reads: CASSEQTGGQETQYF. CDR3 bases: TGTGCCAGCAGTGAACAGACGGGGGGCCAAGAGACCCAGTACTTC.

This sequence joins TRBV19 and TRBJ1-1; no firm D call. The CDR3 runs to 15 residues. Germline CDR1 reads LNHDA; CDR2 reads SQIVND (reference sequence). V gave up 2 bases and J gave up 0 bases, with 10 bases separating them. CDR3 nucleotides: TGTGCCAGTAGTATACGGGGATACATGAACACTGAAGCTTTCTTT. It is translated as CASSIRGYMNTEAFF.

This clone occurred a few times. V usage is TRBV2 and J usage is TRBJ1-1; 8 nucleotides agree with TRBD1. This CDR3 has 15 residues. CDR1 and CDR2 (germline): SNHLY, FYNNEI. Trimming took 3 bases from V and 5 from J; bases not matched to a gene: 8. The CDR3 nucleotides read TGTGCCAGCAGTGATAACAGGGGGGCGATGACTGAAGCTTTCTTT. Protein: CASSDNRGAMTEAFF. The full variable domain, its missing parts supplied by reference TRBV2 and TRBJ1-1, is EPEVTQTPSHQVTQMGQEVILRCVPISNHLYFYWYRQILGQKVEFLVSFYNNEISEKSEIFDDQFSVERPDGSNFTLKIRSTKLEDSAMYFCASSDNRGAMTEAFFGQGTRLTVV.

The J gene is TRBJ1-2, the V gene TRBV27; no clear D gene. The length of the CDR3 is 14 residues. Germline V gene sequence: CDR1 MNHEY, CDR2 SMNVEV (reference sequence). The V end lost 2 bases, the J end lost 5 bases, and 12 bases lay between the germline ends. The CDR3 DNA sequence: TGTGCCAGCAGTTTAGGACCGGCTCTATATGGCTACACCTTC. Its translation is CASSLGPALYGYTF.

The chain combines TRBV5-5 with TRBJ1-6, with D possibly TRBD1 on 6 matching bases. Trimming took 4 bases from V and 5 from J, leaving 16 bases between them. The germline CDR1 and CDR2 sequences are SGHKS and YYEKEE (reference sequence). This CDR3 region has 16 residues. CDR3 in DNA: TGTGCCAGCAGCGGGACTACAGGGCCGCATAATTCACCCCTCCACTTT. As protein: CASSGTTGPHNSPLHF.

This clone has just one count. The V gene is TRBV7-9, the J gene TRBJ1-2; TRBD1 might be the D (6 bases). The CDR3 extends over 13 amino acids. Germline V gene data show CDR1 as SEHNR and CDR2 as FQNEAQ (reference sequence). Trimming removed 3 bases at V and 8 bases at J, with 13 bases between. CDR3: CASSFSGAKGYTF. The CDR3 DNA is TGTGCCAGCAGCTTCTCAGGGGCAAAAGGCTACACCTTC.

The chain couples TRBV11-2 to TRBJ1-1, with a possible D match to TRBD1 (6 bases). The CDR3 runs 15 residues. The V end lost 8 bases, the J end lost 0 bases, and 16 bases lay between the germline ends. From germline, CDR1 is SGHAT and CDR2 FQNNGV. CDR3 DNA sequence: TGTGCCAGCGAGCTCGGGACAACTATGAACACTGAAGCTTTCTTT. Its translation is CASELGTTMNTEAFF.

This rearrangement joins TRBV7-9 to TRBJ1-4, with 11 bases identical to TRBD1. CDR3 length: 15 amino acids. The trim removed 4 bases at V and 7 bases at J, leaving 5 bases unmatched. Germline V gene data show CDR1 as SEHNR and CDR2 as FQNEAQ (reference sequence). The CDR3 is CASSSSGTGGEKLFF. In DNA, the CDR3 is TGTGCCAGCAGCTCGTCCGGGACAGGGGGTGAAAAACTGTTTTTT.

The J gene is TRBJ2-1, the V gene TRBV27, with a tentative D call TRBD2 (5 bases). The ends were cut back, 6 bases at V and 7 bases at J, with 16 bases in the middle. The germline V gene has CDR1 MNHEY and CDR2 SMNVEV (reference sequence). The CDR3 spans 14 residues. The CDR3 DNA sequence: TGTGCCAGCAGCCCTGGGCCCGGGGAGAATGAGCAGTTCTTC. This gives the protein CASSPGPGENEQFF.